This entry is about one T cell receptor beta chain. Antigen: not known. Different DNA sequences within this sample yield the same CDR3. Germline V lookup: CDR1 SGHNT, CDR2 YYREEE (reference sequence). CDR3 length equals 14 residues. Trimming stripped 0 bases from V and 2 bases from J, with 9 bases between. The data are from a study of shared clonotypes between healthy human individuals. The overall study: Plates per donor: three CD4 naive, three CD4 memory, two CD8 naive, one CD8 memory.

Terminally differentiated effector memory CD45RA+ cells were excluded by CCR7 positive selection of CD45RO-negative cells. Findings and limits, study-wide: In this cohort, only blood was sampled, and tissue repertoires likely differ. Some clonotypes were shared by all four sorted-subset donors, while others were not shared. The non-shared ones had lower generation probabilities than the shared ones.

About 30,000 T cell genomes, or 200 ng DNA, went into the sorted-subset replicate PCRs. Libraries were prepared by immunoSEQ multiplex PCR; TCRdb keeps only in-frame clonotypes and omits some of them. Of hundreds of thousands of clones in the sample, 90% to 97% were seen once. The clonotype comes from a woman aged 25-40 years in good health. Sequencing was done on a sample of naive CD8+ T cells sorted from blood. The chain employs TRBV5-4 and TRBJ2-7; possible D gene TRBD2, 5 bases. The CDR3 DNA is TGTGCCAGCAGCTTGGTCGGCGGGCCCTACGAGCAGTACTTC. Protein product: CASSLVGGPYEQYF.